A selection of T cell receptor beta chains follows, all from one sample in a study of blood T cell repertoires in COVID-19. The table came from immunoSEQ multiplex PCR; TCRdb's copy has only in-frame clones and leaves some out. This table holds under 200,000 clones, 80% to 90% found once. The sequencing input was peripheral blood. The receptors shown here come from a man between 60 and 75 years old with acute or convalescent COVID-19. The conserved cysteine and the conserved F or W are not part of the CDR3 here.

v_call: TRBV28; cdr3_aa: ASRPQRGGVNQPQH
v_call: TRBV5-1; cdr3_aa: ASSPLAGVDEQY
v_call: TRBV7-2; cdr3_aa: ASSPERGEKLF
v_call: TRBV5-1; cdr3_aa: ASSPGTTAVEQF
v_call: TRBV4-1; cdr3_aa: ASSQDGEKLF
v_call: TRBV9; cdr3_aa: ASSVDGTYNEQF
v_call: TRBV4-1; cdr3_aa: ASSQEPSGRGEQF
v_call: TRBV7-2; cdr3_aa: ASTRGGRLRNEQF
v_call: TRBV23-1; cdr3_aa: ASSQSGTGNNEQF
v_call: TRBV30; cdr3_aa: AWTEQGTGELF
v_call: TRBV6-5; cdr3_aa: ASSYQQGGYGYT
v_call: TRBV5-5; cdr3_aa: ASVLGLLGDTQY
v_call: TRBV28; cdr3_aa: ASRTGTANSPLH
v_call: TRBV28; cdr3_aa: ASSRRTGWYSPLH
v_call: TRBV6-2/TRBV6-3; cdr3_aa: ASSTPSSGRETQY
v_call: TRBV11-3; cdr3_aa: ASSETGTGFLGYT
v_call: TRBV18; cdr3_aa: ASSETGTSEQY
v_call: TRBV19; cdr3_aa: ASSLGPGGNQPQH
v_call: TRBV5-8; cdr3_aa: ASSLLGGSAAYTDTQY
v_call: TRBV4-1; cdr3_aa: ASSQPYRGRGTDTQY